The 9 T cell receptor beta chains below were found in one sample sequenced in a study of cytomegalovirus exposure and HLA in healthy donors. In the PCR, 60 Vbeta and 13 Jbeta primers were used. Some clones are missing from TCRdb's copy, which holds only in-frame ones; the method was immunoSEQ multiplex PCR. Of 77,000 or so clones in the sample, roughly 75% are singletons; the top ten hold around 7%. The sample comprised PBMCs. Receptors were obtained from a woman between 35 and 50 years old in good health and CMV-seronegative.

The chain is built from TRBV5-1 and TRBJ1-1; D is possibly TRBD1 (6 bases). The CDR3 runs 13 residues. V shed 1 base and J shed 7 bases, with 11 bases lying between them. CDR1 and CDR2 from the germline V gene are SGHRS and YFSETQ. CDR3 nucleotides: TGCGCCAGCAGCTTGTTAATGGACAGTGAAGCTTTCTTT. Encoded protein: CASSLLMDSEAFF.

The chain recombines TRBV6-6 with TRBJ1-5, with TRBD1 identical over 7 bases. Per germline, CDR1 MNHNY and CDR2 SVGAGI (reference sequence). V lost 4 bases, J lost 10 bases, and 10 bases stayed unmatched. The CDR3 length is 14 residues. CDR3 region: CASSLGDSQNPQHF. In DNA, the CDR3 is TGTGCCAGCAGTTTAGGGGACAGTCAAAATCCCCAGCATTTT.

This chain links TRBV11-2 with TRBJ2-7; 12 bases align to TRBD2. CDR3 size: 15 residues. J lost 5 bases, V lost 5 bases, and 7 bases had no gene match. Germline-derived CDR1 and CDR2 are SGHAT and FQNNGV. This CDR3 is CASSPRLAGVDEQYF. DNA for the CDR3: TGTGCCAGCAGCCCGAGACTAGCGGGAGTCGACGAGCAGTACTTC.

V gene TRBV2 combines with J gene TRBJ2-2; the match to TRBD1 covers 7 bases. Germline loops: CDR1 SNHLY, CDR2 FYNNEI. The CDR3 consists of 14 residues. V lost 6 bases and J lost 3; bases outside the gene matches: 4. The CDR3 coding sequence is TGTGCCAGCAGCACCGGGACAGACACCGGGGAGCTGTTTTTT. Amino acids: CASSTGTDTGELFF.

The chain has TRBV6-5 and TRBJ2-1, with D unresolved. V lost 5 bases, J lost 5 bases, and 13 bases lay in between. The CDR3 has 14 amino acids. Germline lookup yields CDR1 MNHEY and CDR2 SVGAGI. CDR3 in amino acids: CASSEVLWDNEQFF. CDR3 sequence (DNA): TGTGCCAGCAGTGAGGTACTATGGGACAATGAGCAGTTCTTC.

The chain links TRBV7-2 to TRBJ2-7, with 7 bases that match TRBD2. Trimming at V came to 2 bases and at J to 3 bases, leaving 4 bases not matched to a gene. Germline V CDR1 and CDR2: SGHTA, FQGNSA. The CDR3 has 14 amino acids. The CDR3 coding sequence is TGTGCCAGCAGCTTATCGGGCGGGGGCTACGAGCAGTACTTC. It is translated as CASSLSGGGYEQYF. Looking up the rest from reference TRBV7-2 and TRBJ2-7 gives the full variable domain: GAGVSQSPSNKVTEKGKDVELRCDPISGHTALYWYRQSLGQGLEFLIYFQGNSAPDKSGLPSDRFSAERTGGSVSTLTIQRTQQEDSAVYLCASSLSGGGYEQYFGPGTRLTVT.

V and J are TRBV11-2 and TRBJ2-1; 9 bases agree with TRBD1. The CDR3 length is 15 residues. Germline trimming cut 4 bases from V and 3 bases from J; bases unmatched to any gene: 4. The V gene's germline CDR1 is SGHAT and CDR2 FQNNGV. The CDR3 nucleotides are TGTGCCAGCAGCTCGGGACAGGGCCTCTACAATGAGCAGTTCTTC. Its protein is CASSSGQGLYNEQFF.

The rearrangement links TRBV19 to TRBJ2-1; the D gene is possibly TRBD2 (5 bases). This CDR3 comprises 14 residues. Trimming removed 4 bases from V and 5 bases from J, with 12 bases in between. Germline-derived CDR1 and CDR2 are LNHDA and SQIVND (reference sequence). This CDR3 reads CASSKPPGDNEQFF. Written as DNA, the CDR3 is TGTGCCAGTAGTAAACCCCCCGGGGACAATGAGCAGTTCTTC.

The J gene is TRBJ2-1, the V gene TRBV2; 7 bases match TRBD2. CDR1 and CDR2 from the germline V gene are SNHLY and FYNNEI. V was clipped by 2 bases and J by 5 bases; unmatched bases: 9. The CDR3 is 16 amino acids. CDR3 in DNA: TGTGCCAGCAGTGAACTTGGGAGGGCCGGAAACAATGAGCAGTTCTTC. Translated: CASSELGRAGNNEQFF.